These T cell receptor beta chains were read from a single sample in a study of naive and memory T cell subsets. TCRdb independently ran MiXCR on the UMI-ligation and nested PCR reads; one entry per CDR3 protein. The repertoire has some 30,000 distinct CDR3 sequences, roughly 7.3% of them found once; the top ten carry approximately 2.8%. The sequences come from skin, collected from a tuberculin skin test site. The receptors were gathered from an adult in good health. CDR3s include the opening cysteine and the closing phenylalanine or tryptophan. The D gene is left open where the match is weak. For some rows the clone size is stated as once, few or many, or as a class when expanded; others skip it.

V gene,J gene,clone size,CDR3 length,D gene,CDR3 DNA,CDR3 protein
TRBV13,TRBJ1-1,-,17,TRBD1,TGTGCCAGCAGCTTAGGTTCGTGGGGGCAGGGGGACACTGAAGCTTTCTTT,CASSLGSWGQGDTEAFF
TRBV2,TRBJ2-7,many,14,-,TGTGCCAGCAGTGAAGCGGGGGGTACCCGCGAGCAGTACTTC,CASSEAGGTREQYF
TRBV27,TRBJ1-1,few,14,-,TGTGCCAGCAGAACGGGTCTCGAGGGGACTGAAGCTTTCTTT,CASRTGLEGTEAFF
TRBV18,TRBJ2-1,many,16,-,TGTGCCAGCTCCCTTTGGGCGGACAGCCCCTACAATGAGCAGTTCTTC,CASSLWADSPYNEQFF
TRBV14,TRBJ2-1,many,11,-,TGTGCCAGCAGCCAAGCCAGGGTATCTTTCTTC,CASSQARVSFF
TRBV18,TRBJ2-7,many,15,TRBD1,TGTGCCAGCTCACCGGAAACAGGGGGTTTTTACGAGCAGTACTTC,CASSPETGGFYEQYF
TRBV9,TRBJ2-3,few,15,TRBD2,TGTGCCAGCAGCGCTACTAGCGGCCACACAGATACGCAGTATTTT,CASSATSGHTDTQYF
TRBV7-9,TRBJ1-1,many,17,-,TGTGCCAGCAGTTCCCCGATGAACCTCCGACAGAACACTGAAGCTTTCTTT,CASSSPMNLRQNTEAFF
TRBV14,TRBJ1-3,many,13,TRBD1,TGTGCCAGCAGCCGACAGGGCATCAACACCATATATTTT,CASSRQGINTIYF
TRBV5-1,TRBJ2-3,many,14,-,TGCGCCAGCAGCTTGGGGGTGACAGGAGATACGCAGTATTTT,CASSLGVTGDTQYF
TRBV12-3/TRBV12-4,TRBJ2-1,-,17,-,TGTGCCAGCAGTCAAAATTCCGTGGGCCCGTCCTACAATGAGCAGTTCTTC,CASSQNSVGPSYNEQFF
TRBV5-5,TRBJ2-7,-,14,-,TGTGCCAGCAGGGCAGAAGACTTCTCCTACGAGCAGTACTTC,CASRAEDFSYEQYF
TRBV12-3/TRBV12-4,TRBJ2-1,few,15,TRBD1,TGTGCCAGCAGTTCTCCGGGACAGGGAATGGATGAGCAGTTCTTC,CASSSPGQGMDEQFF
TRBV5-4,TRBJ1-1,-,15,-,TGTGCCAGCAGCTCCCCGACCGGTGGGCACACTGAAGCTTTCTTT,CASSSPTGGHTEAFF
TRBV20-1,TRBJ2-7,many,14,-,TGCAGTGCTAGAGATCTTAGGGTTTCCTACGAGCAGTACTTC,CSARDLRVSYEQYF
TRBV11-2,TRBJ2-1,many,17,TRBD2,TGTGCCAGCAGCTTACCCCAAAGCCAGCGGGGAATGAATGAGCAGTTCTTC,CASSLPQSQRGMNEQFF
TRBV7-2,TRBJ1-2,-,15,TRBD1,TGTGCCAGCAGCGGAACGAGGGGACAGATTTATGGCGACACCTTC,CASSGTRGQIYGDTF
TRBV7-2,TRBJ2-3,many,12,-,TGTGCCAGCAGCTTACCCTCCTCTACGCAGTATTTT,CASSLPSSTQYF
TRBV28,TRBJ2-5,many,14,-,TGTGCCAGCAGTTTTTTGGGGGGCGGCGAGACCCAGTACTTC,CASSFLGGGETQYF
TRBV14,TRBJ2-2,many,17,TRBD2,TGTGCCAGCAGCCCGTTAGCGGGGGCCGCGGGAACCGGGGAGCTGTTTTTT,CASSPLAGAAGTGELFF
TRBV29-1,TRBJ2-1,few,11,-,TGCAGCGGGGATCAGGGGTATGAGCAGTTCTTC,CSGDQGYEQFF
TRBV11-3,TRBJ1-1,-,13,TRBD1,TGTGCCAGCAGCTTAGTCCAGGGGGCCGAAGCTTTCTTT,CASSLVQGAEAFF
TRBV11-2,TRBJ2-7,many,15,-,TGTGCCAGCAGCCCACAGGGGGGGAGCTCCTACGAGCAGTACTTC,CASSPQGGSSYEQYF
TRBV27,TRBJ2-3,few,18,-,TGTGCCAGCAGTACCTTTAGGTCGGAGGGCTCGCGTGGAGATACGCAGTATTTT,CASSTFRSEGSRGDTQYF
TRBV11-2,TRBJ2-7,medium-sized,16,-,TGTGCCAGCAGCGAAGAGGGTGGGGGCCCGAGCTACGAGCAGTACTTC,CASSEEGGGPSYEQYF
TRBV27,TRBJ2-7,-,15,TRBD1,TGTGCCAGCAGTCTGACCGGGACAGGGACCTACGAGCAGTACTTC,CASSLTGTGTYEQYF
TRBV27,TRBJ2-2,few,14,TRBD1,TGTGCCACCGCACCGGGACAGGTCACCGGGGAGCTGTTTTTT,CATAPGQVTGELFF
TRBV7-9,TRBJ1-2,few,14,-,TGTGCCAGCAGCTTAGCGACGGCTGGCTATGGCTACACCTTC,CASSLATAGYGYTF